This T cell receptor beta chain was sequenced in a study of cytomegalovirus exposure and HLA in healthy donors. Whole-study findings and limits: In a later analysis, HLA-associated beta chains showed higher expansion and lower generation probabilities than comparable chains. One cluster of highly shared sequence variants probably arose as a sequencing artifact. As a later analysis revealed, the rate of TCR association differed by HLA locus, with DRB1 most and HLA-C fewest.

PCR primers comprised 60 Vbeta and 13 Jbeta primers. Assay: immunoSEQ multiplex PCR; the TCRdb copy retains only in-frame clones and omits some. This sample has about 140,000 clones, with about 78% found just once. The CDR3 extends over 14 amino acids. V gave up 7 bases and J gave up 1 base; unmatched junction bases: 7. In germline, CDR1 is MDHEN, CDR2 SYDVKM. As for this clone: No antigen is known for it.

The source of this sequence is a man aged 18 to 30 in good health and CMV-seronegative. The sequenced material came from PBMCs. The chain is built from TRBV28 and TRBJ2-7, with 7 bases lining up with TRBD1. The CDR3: CASTRQGGSYEQYF. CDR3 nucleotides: TGTGCCAGCACCCGACAGGGCGGTTCCTACGAGCAGTACTTC.